The T cell receptor beta chain under discussion was sequenced for a study of control samples from healthy donors and cancer patients. Data came from immunoSEQ multiplex PCR; TCRdb stores just in-frame clones and leaves some out. This sample has over 150,000 clones, with under 95% found just once. Germline values: CDR1 SGHRS, CDR2 YFSETQ. The ends were cut back, 5 bases at V and 7 bases at J, with 21 bases in the middle. The CDR3 spans 15 residues. The source is a woman aged 18-29 years in good health. The gene calls are TRBV5-1 and TRBJ1-2; D uncertain. Material: blood. CDR3 sequence: CASSPDTTSSIGYTF. The CDR3 nucleotides are TGCGCCAGCAGTCCCGACACCACTTCGTCTATTGGCTACACCTTC.